One sample yielded the 15 T cell receptor beta chains listed below, sequenced in a study of control samples from healthy donors and cancer patients (dated by TCRdb to 2020 to 2021). Receptor amplification or capture employed the immunoSEQ multiplex PCR assay. The table was pulled from immuneACCESS by TCRdb, which kept in-frame rearrangements only. Such tables lose some clones; where checked, under half of the loss comes from unresolved V genes, and the rest has no known cause. The sample profile shows around 90,000 clones; roughly 84% of them were found once. Of the sample, more than 2% falls within the top ten clones. Specimen: blood. The receptors derive from a woman aged 40 to 50 in good health.

This chain links TRBV18 with TRBJ1-4, with 8 bases lining up with TRBD1. Germline CDR1 reads KGHSH; CDR2 reads LQKENI. Germline trimming cut 4 bases from V and 2 bases from J; bases unmatched to any gene: 6. This CDR3 has 16 residues. CDR3 DNA sequence: TGTGCCAGCTCACGGAACAGGGGGGATACTAATGAAAAACTGTTTTTT. Translating it yields CASSRNRGDTNEKLFF.

The V and J genes are TRBV15 and TRBJ1-1, with 9 nucleotides matching TRBD1. The V gene's germline CDR1 is LNHNV and CDR2 YYDKDF (reference sequence). This CDR3 spans 15 amino acids. After removal of 2 bases from V and 4 bases from J, the junction contained 5 bases not matched to a gene. Here the CDR3 reads CATSRRDRAATEAFF. For the CDR3, the DNA is TGTGCCACCAGCAGAAGGGACAGGGCGGCCACTGAAGCTTTCTTT.

This rearrangement joins TRBV7-3 to TRBJ2-5; TRBD1 aligns across 7 bases. This CDR3 spans 13 amino acids. With V trimmed by 5 bases and J by 4 bases, 4 bases remained unmatched. Germline CDR1 is SGHTA and CDR2 is FQGTGA. The CDR3 spells CASSPYRGETQYF. The CDR3 nucleotides read TGTGCCAGCAGCCCCTACAGGGGAGAGACCCAGTACTTC.

The chain joins TRBV5-6 to TRBJ1-1; no reliable D call. V was clipped by 0 bases and J by 7 bases, with 7 bases between them. Germline-derived CDR1 and CDR2 are SGHDT and YYEEEE. The CDR3 covers 12 residues. The CDR3 region is CASSLGTYEAFF. The DNA of the CDR3 is TGTGCCAGCAGCTTGGGGACCTATGAAGCTTTCTTT.

The V gene is TRBV6-1, the J gene TRBJ2-1; D ambiguous. CDR3 length: 14 amino acids. V was pared by 3 bases and J by 9 bases, with 15 bases between. CDR1 MNHNS and CDR2 SASEGT come from the germline V gene. The CDR3 DNA is TGTGCCAGCAGTGAGGGTGGGATGGTCCGTGAGCAGTTCTTC. It yields the protein CASSEGGMVREQFF.

The V gene is TRBV5-5, the J gene TRBJ1-1; no clear D. CDR3 length: 14 residues. Trimming left V 2 bases short and J 4 bases short, with 12 bases between. CDR1 and CDR2 from the germline V gene are SGHKS and YYEKEE (reference sequence). CDR3 in DNA: TGTGCCAGCAGCTTTGACATCCTGAGCACTGAAGCTTTCTTT. Residues: CASSFDILSTEAFF.

The chain couples TRBV9 to TRBJ1-1; 7 bases agree with TRBD1. Germline assignment: CDR1 SGDLS and CDR2 YYNGEE. The CDR3 loop spans 14 amino acids. Germline trimming cut 3 bases from V and 5 bases from J; bases unmatched to any gene: 7. CDR3 loop: CASSELTGATEAFF. For the CDR3, the DNA is TGTGCCAGCAGCGAATTAACAGGGGCGACTGAAGCTTTCTTT.

The chain links TRBV30 to TRBJ1-4; 8 bases fit TRBD1. Germline CDR1 is GTSNPN and CDR2 is SVGIG (reference sequence). With V trimmed by 3 bases and J by 7 bases, 1 base remained unmatched. The CDR3 has 12 residues. The CDR3 region has the DNA TGTGCCTGGAGCAGGGGGCGTGAAAAACTGTTTTTT. Its protein product is CAWSRGREKLFF.

The V call is TRBV19, the J call TRBJ2-3; D uncertain. The CDR3 runs 12 residues. Germline CDR1 LNHDA, CDR2 SQIVND (reference sequence). Trimming shortened V by 6 bases and J by 2 bases, and 6 bases separated the two germline ends. For the CDR3, the DNA is TGTGCCAGTAGCCGGAACACAGATACGCAGTATTTT. Its translation is CASSRNTDTQYF.

Only one count was recorded for this clone. V usage is TRBV12-3 or TRBV12-4 and J usage is TRBJ2-1; D may be TRBD2 (6 bases). CDR3 size: 13 residues. Trimming stripped 3 bases from V and 4 bases from J, with 7 bases between. The CDR3 reads CASSLEGYNEQFF. DNA of the CDR3: TGTGCCAGCAGTTTGGAGGGGTACAATGAGCAGTTCTTC.

This clone was found once. CDR3 in DNA: TGCAGTGCTAGTAGAGTGGACAGGTACAATGAGCAGTTCTTC. This translates into CSASRVDRYNEQFF. This chain uses TRBV20-1 with TRBJ2-1; 7 bases fit TRBD1. The V gene end was trimmed by 3 bases and the J gene end by 4 bases; junction bases not matched to a gene: 6. The CDR3 covers 14 residues. In germline, CDR1 is DFQATT, CDR2 SNEGSKA (reference sequence).

The chain couples TRBV6-1 to TRBJ1-2; tentatively, D is TRBD1 (5 bases). V was cut by 3 bases and J by 4 bases, with 9 bases left in between. This CDR3 is built from 13 residues. The germline CDR1 and CDR2 sequences are MNHNS and SASEGT. CDR3 in DNA: TGTGCCAGCAGTGACCGGGACGGCTATGGCTACACCTTC. Protein product: CASSDRDGYGYTF.

The chain recombines TRBV20-1 with TRBJ1-2; D is ambiguous. Per germline, CDR1 DFQATT and CDR2 SNEGSKA (reference sequence). Deletions cut 1 base from V and 7 bases from J, with 7 bases between. The CDR3 is 11 amino acids. The CDR3, as DNA: TGCAGTGCTAGAGTTGGTGGTGGCTACACCTTC. Amino acids: CSARVGGGYTF.

The V gene is TRBV4-2, the J gene TRBJ1-2; D gene ambiguous. V was clipped by 1 base and J by 6 bases, with 12 bases between them. Germline V gene sequence: CDR1 LGHNA, CDR2 YNFKEQ. The CDR3 runs 14 residues. The DNA of the CDR3 is TGTGCCAGCAGCCAAGGACTCGCTGGGGATGGCTACACCTTC. Amino acid sequence: CASSQGLAGDGYTF.

This chain links TRBV5-6 with TRBJ1-2; maybe TRBD1 (5 bases). V shed 2 bases and J shed 1 base, with 6 bases lying between them. There are 13 residues in the CDR3. The germline V gene has CDR1 SGHDT and CDR2 YYEEEE. The CDR3 sequence is CASSLDSNYGYTF. Written as DNA, the CDR3 is TGTGCCAGCAGCTTAGACAGTAACTATGGCTACACCTTC.